This T cell receptor beta chain was sequenced during a study of spatial heterogeneity in lung cancer. Time point meaning: blood at routine non-recurrence follow-up after resection. TCRdb re-analysed the 5' RACE reads in MiXCR, keeping a single row per CDR3 protein. The table shows about 1,100 distinct CDR3 sequences, with approximately 44% occurring only once. As regards this clonotype: This beta chain turned up in a library designed for alpha chains; as an off-target read, its abundance says little.

The V end was cut by 6 bases, the J end by 3 bases, with 13 bases between. Germline CDR1 is SGHDN and CDR2 is FVKESK. This CDR3 region has 14 residues. This chain joins TRBV14 and TRBJ2-3; D gene uncertain. The specimen comprised PBMCs, sampled at follow-up. The receptor comes from a female donor with early-stage non-small cell lung cancer. The CDR3 protein is CASSSRVGTDTQYF. CDR3 bases: TGTGCCAGCAGTTCTCGAGTCGGGACAGATACGCAGTATTTT.